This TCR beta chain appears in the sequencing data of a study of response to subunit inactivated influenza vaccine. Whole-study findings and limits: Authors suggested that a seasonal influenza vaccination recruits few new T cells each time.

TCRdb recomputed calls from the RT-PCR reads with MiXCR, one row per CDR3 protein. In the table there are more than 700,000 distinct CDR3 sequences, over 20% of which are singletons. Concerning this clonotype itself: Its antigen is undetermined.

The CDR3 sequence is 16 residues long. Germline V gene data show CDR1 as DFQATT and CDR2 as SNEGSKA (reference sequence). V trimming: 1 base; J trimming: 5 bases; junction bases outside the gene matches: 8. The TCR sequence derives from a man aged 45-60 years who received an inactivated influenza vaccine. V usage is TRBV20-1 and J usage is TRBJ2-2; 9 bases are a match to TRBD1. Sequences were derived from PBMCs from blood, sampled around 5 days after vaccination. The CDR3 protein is CSARARDRVWTGELFF. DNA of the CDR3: TGCAGTGCTAGAGCCCGGGACAGGGTTTGGACCGGGGAGCTGTTTTTT.